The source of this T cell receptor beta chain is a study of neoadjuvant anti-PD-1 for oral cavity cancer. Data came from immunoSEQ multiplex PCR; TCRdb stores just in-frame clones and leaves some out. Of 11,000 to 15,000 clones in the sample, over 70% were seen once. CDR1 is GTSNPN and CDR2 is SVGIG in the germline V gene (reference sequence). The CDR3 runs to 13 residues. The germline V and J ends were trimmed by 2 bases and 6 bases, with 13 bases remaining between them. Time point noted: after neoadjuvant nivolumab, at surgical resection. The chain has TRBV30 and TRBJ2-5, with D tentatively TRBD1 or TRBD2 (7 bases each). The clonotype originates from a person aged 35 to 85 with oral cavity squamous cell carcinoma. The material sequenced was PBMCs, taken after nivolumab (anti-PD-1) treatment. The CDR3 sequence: CAWSTGEGKTQYF. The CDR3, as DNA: TGTGCCTGGAGTACAGGGGAGGGGAAGACCCAGTACTTC.